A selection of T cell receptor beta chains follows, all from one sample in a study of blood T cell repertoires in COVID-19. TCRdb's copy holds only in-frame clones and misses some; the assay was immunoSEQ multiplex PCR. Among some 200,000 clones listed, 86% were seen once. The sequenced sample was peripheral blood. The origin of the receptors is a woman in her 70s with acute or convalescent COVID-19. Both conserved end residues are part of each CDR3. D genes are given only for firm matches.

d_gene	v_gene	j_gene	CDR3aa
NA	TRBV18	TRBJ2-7	CASSREETYEQYF
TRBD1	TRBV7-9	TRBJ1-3	CASSSAVGTVSGNTIYF
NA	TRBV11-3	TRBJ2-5	CASSLVLASAYQETQYF
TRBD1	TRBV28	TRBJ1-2	CASTLGTDYGYTF
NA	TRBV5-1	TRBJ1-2	CASSLATSSGYTF
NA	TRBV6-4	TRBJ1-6	CASSDTLRRSDNSPLHF
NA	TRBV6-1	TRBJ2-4	CASSEAGTVAKNIQYF
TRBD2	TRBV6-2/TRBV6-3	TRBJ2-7	CASSSLASGRYEQYF
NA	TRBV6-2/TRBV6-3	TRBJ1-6	CASSFEGIGNNSPLHF
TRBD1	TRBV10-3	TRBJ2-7	CAISESRRTGRSYEQYF
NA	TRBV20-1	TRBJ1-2	CSASQVHGYTF
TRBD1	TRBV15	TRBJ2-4	CATSRSRDRGRNIQYF
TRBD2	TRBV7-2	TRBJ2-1	CASSLASGRPYNEQFF
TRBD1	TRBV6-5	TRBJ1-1	CASRDRGTEAFF
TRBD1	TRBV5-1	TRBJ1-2	CASSPTPSTGSYGYTF
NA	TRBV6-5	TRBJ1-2	CASLRRGNGGGYTF
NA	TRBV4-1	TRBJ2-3	CASSPRTGEDTQYF
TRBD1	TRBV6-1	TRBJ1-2	CASSEFPGQGAYGYTF
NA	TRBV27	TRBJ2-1	CASTRGLEQFF
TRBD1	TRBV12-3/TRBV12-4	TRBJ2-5	CASSHTRDSQYF
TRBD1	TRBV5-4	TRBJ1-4	CASSSGTAYEKLFF
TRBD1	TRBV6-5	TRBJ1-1	CASSRGQGGAFF
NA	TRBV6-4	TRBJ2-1	CASSGEHGDEQFF
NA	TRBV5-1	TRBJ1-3	CASSGSGVLSGNTIYF
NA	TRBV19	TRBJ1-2	CASSIVGRATVVYGYTF
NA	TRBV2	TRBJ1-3	CASSLTGPGNTIYF
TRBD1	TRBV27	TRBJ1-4	CASSPTGLGEKLFF
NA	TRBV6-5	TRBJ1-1	CASSYSGDPGTEAFF
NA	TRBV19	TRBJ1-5	CASTTGGNGNQPQHF
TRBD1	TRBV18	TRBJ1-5	CASSWTGGGSAPQHF
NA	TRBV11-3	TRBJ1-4	CASAPGHATNEKLFF
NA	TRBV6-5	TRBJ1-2	CASSKGGGGYGYTF